This TCR beta chain stems from a study of OX40 agonist ivuxolimab in advanced cancers. Study-wide context: It was permissible to have had prior anti-PD-1, anti-PD-L1 or anti-CTLA-4 therapy, and approximately 41% had some. Notes on the study in general: Relative to CD4+, CD8+ T cells held more expanded clones on average.

TCRdb keeps only in-frame clones here, not all; method: immunoSEQ multiplex PCR. Here the sample spans about 33,000 clones, roughly 90% being singletons. A note on this clone: The antigen is undetermined.

Between the trimmed V and J ends, which lost 3 bases and 8 bases, there was a span of 9 bases. The CDR3 is 13 amino acids. Germline V gene sequence: CDR1 SGHRS, CDR2 YFSETQ. The sampling schedule covered blood at baseline, cycle 4 day 1, and cycle 7 day 1. V and J are TRBV5-1 and TRBJ2-6, with D hard to call. The TCR was taken from an adult with an advanced solid tumor such as melanoma, head and neck, liver or kidney cancer. Sequencing was performed on CD4+ or CD8+ T cells sorted from blood, taken in a trial of the OX40 agonist ivuxolimab. This CDR3 is CASSSGSTNVLTF. CDR3 coding DNA: TGCGCCAGCAGCTCCGGGTCGACCAACGTCCTGACTTTC.